This paragraph reports one T cell receptor beta chain. Its target is unknown. Germline loops: CDR1 SGHTA, CDR2 FQGNSA. Trimming removed 5 bases from V and 4 bases from J; junction bases left unmatched: 5. CDR3 length equals 14 residues. The data were taken from a study of cytomegalovirus exposure and HLA in healthy donors. Notes on the study in general: Cytomegalovirus association was listed for about 150 TCR beta chains. One cluster of highly shared sequence variants probably arose as a sequencing artifact. Sequencing depth across donors, presence/absence analyses assumed, was roughly uniform. Later, TCR association rates were found to vary by HLA locus, highest for DRB1 and lowest for HLA-C.

Researchers ran the PCR with 60 Vbeta and 13 Jbeta primers. Method: immunoSEQ multiplex PCR; TCRdb's copy keeps in-frame clones and lacks some. The data contain 95,000 to 110,000 clones, around 77% of them singletons. The chain is built from TRBV7-2 and TRBJ2-7; 10 nucleotides line up with TRBD2. The source is a male donor in good health and CMV-seronegative. The sample comprised PBMCs. The CDR3 DNA is TGTGCCAGCAGCCTTCTAGCGGGAGATTACGAGCAGTACTTC. It encodes CASSLLAGDYEQYF.